A single sample is the source of the 3 T cell receptor beta chains below, sequenced in a study of T cell clonotyping in hematopoietic cell transplantation. Specified time point: recipient sample about 28 days before transplant, after cytoreduction. The repertoire was sequenced with immunoSEQ multiplex PCR; TCRdb's copy has only in-frame clones and lacks some. The table shows about 41,000 clones, with about 85% occurring only once. Specimen: peripheral blood mononuclear cells, collected before stem cell transplant. The receptors originated from a man aged 60 to 69 with acute myeloid leukemia. Some clones in this sample may be carry-over from other donors' samples.

The rearrangement links TRBV15 to TRBJ2-2; D might be TRBD2 (5 bases). The germline gives CDR1 LNHNV, CDR2 YYDKDF (reference sequence). Trimming cost V 3 bases and J 7 bases, with 12 bases left between them. The CDR3 is 14 residues long. This CDR3 reads CATSSNVGVGELFF. The CDR3, as DNA: TGTGCCACCAGCAGTAACGTCGGGGTCGGGGAGCTGTTTTTT.

The V call is TRBV7-3, the J call TRBJ2-1, with a possible D match to TRBD2 (6 bases). Trimming removed 1 base at V and 9 bases at J, with 10 bases between. There are 13 residues in the CDR3. Germline CDR1 SGHTA, CDR2 FQGTGA. This chain's CDR3 is CASSLNSGGEQFF. The CDR3 bases are TGTGCCAGCAGCTTAAATTCCGGGGGTGAGCAGTTCTTC.

The chain joins TRBV7-2 to TRBJ2-1; 7 bases are shared with TRBD1. The V gene's germline CDR1 is SGHTA and CDR2 FQGNSA. CDR3 size: 14 residues. V lost 2 bases and J lost 8; bases outside the gene matches: 6. The CDR3 region is CASSLQTGFDEQFF. The CDR3 nucleotides are TGTGCCAGCAGCTTACAGACAGGGTTCGATGAGCAGTTCTTC.